A single sample gave rise to the 2 T cell receptor beta chains below, sequenced in a study of T cell changes during pregnancy in multiple sclerosis. TCRdb's table, derived via immunoSEQ multiplex PCR, lists solely in-frame clones and lacks some. This sample has about 88,000 clones; roughly 90% occur once, and the top ten carry approximately 1.5%. The input for sequencing was peripheral blood, taken in the first trimester of pregnancy. The source of these receptors is a female donor with multiple sclerosis, enrolled in a pregnancy study.

The chain joins TRBV7-8 to TRBJ2-7; the D gene is possibly TRBD2 (6 bases). V was trimmed by 1 base and J by 7 bases, leaving 17 bases between them. CDR1 and CDR2 from the germline V gene are SGHVS and FQNEAQ. There are 15 residues in the CDR3. As DNA, the CDR3 is TGTGCCAGCAGCTTAGTAGGTAGAGGAGGGCGGGAGCAGTACTTC. Translating gives CASSLVGRGGREQYF.

This chain connects TRBV6-1 to TRBJ2-7, with D possibly TRBD2 on 7 matching bases. Trimming removed 1 base from V and 9 bases from J, with 19 bases in between. CDR3 length: 15 amino acids. The germline V gene has CDR1 MNHNS and CDR2 SASEGT. The CDR3 sequence is CASSEEGGVGSGQYF. The CDR3 coding sequence is TGTGCCAGCAGTGAAGAGGGGGGGGTTGGGTCCGGGCAGTACTTC.